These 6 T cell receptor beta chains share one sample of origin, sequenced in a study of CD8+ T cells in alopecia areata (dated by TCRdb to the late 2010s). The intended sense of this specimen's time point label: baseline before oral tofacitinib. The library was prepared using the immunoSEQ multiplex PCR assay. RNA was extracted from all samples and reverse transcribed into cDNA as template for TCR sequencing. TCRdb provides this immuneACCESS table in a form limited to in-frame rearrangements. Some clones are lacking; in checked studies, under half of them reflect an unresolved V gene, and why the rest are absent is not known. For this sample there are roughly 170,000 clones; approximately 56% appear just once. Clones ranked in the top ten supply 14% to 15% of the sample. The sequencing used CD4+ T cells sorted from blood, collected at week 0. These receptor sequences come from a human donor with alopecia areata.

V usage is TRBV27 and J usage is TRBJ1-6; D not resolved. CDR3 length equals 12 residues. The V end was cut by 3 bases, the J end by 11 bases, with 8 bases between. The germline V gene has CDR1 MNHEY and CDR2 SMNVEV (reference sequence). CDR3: CASSFPGAPLHF. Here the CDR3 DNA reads TGTGCCAGCAGTTTTCCAGGTGCACCCCTCCACTTT.

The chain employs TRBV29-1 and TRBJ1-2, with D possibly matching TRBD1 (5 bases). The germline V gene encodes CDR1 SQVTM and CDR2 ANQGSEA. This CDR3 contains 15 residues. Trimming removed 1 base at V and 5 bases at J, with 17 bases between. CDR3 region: CSVEGRTQGMYGYTF. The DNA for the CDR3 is TGCAGCGTTGAAGGGCGGACTCAGGGAATGTATGGCTACACCTTC.

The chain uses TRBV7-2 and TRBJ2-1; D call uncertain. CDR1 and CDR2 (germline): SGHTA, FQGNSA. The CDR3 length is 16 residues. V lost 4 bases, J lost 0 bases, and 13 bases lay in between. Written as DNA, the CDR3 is TGTGCCAGCAGCTCCAAGACGCGCCTCTCCTACAATGAGCAGTTCTTC. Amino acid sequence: CASSSKTRLSYNEQFF.

CDR3 loop: CASSRKGTLTGELFF. CDR3 coding DNA: TGTGCCAGCAGTCGTAAGGGGACCCTCACCGGGGAGCTGTTTTTT. This rearrangement joins TRBV27 to TRBJ2-2; D may match TRBD1 or TRBD2 (5 bases each). Germline loops: CDR1 MNHEY, CDR2 SMNVEV (reference sequence). V gave up 5 bases and J gave up 4 bases, with 14 bases separating them. CDR3 length: 15 residues.

Here the CDR3 reads CASSFSPGQGPSAQYF. CDR3 nucleotides: TGTGCCAGCAGCTTTAGTCCGGGACAGGGCCCTTCGGCGCAGTATTTT. This chain links TRBV5-4 with TRBJ2-3; TRBD1 agrees at 9 bases. The germline gives CDR1 SGHNT, CDR2 YYREEE (reference sequence). V dropped 2 bases and J dropped 10; count of bases not matched to a gene: 14. The CDR3 consists of 16 residues.

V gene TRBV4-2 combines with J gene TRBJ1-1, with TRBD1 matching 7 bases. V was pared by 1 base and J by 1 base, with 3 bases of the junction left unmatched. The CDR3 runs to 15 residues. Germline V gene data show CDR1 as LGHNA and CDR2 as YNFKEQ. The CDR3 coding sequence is TGTGCCAGCAGCCAAGTCGGGACAGAGAACACTGAAGCTTTCTTT. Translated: CASSQVGTENTEAFF.